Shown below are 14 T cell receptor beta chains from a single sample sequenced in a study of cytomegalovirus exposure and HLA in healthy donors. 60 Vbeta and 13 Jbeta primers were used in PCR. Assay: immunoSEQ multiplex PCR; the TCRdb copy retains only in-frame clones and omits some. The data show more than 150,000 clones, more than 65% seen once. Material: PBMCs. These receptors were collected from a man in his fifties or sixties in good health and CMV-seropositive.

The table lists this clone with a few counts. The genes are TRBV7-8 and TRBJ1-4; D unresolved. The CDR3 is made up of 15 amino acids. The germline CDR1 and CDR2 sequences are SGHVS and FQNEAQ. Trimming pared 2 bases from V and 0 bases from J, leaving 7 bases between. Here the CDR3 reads CASSLRGATNEKLFF. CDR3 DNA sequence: TGTGCCAGCAGCTTACGCGGAGCAACTAATGAAAAACTGTTTTTT. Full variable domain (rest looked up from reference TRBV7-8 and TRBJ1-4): GAGVSQSPRYKVAKRGQDVALRCDPISGHVSLFWYQQALGQGPEFLTYFQNEAQLDKSGLPSDRFFAERPEGSVSTLKIQRTQQEDSAVYLCASSLRGATNEKLFFGSGTQLSVL.

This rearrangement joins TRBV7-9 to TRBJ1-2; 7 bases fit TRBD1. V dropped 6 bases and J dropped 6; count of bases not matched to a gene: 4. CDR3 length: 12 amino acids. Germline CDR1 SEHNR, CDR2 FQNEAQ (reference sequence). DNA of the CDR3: TGTGCCAGCAGAATTGACAGGGATGGCTACACCTTC. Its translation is CASRIDRDGYTF.

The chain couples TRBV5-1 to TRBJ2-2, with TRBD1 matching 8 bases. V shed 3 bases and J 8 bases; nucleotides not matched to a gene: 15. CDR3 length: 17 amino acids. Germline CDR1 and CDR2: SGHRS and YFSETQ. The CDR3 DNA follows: TGCGCCAGCAGCTCTTACTCCCGGGACAGGACCATTGGGGAGCTGTTTTTT. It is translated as CASSSYSRDRTIGELFF.

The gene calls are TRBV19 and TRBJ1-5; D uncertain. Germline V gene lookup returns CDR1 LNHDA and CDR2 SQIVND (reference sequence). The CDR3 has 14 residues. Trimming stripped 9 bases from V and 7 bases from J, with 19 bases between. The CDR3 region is CARRAAGSGQPQHF. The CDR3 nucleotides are TGTGCCAGACGCGCGGCGGGGTCCGGCCAGCCCCAGCATTTT. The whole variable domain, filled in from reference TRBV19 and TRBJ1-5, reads DGGITQSPKYLFRKEGQNVTLSCEQNLNHDAMYWYRQDPGQGLRLIYYSQIVNDFQKGDIAEGYSVSREKKESFPLTVTSAQKNPTAFYLCARRAAGSGQPQHFGDGTRLSIL.

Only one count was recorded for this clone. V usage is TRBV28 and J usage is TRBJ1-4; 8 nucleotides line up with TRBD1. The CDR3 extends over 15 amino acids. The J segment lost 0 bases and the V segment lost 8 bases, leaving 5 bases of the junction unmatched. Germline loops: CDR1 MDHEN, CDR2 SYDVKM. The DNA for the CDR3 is TGTGCCAGCCTCGACAGGGGCGCAACTAATGAAAAACTGTTTTTT. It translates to CASLDRGATNEKLFF. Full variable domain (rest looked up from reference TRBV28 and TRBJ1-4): DVKVTQSSRYLVKRTGEKVFLECVQDMDHENMFWYRQDPGLGLRLIYFSYDVKMKEKGDIPEGYSVSREKKERFSLILESASTNQTSMYLCASLDRGATNEKLFFGSGTQLSVL.

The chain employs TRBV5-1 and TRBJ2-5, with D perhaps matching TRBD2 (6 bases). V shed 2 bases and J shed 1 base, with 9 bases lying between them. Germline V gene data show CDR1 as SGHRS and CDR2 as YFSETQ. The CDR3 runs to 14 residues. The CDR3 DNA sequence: TGCGCCAGCAGCTTACAACTAGCCCAAGAGACCCAGTACTTC. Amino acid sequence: CASSLQLAQETQYF.

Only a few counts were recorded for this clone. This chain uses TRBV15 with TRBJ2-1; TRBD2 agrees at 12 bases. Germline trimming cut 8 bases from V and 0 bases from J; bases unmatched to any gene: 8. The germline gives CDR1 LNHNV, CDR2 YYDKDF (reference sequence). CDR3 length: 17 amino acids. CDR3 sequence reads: CATQGLAGRRSYNEQFF. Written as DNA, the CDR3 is TGTGCCACCCAGGGACTAGCGGGTCGGCGCTCCTACAATGAGCAGTTCTTC.

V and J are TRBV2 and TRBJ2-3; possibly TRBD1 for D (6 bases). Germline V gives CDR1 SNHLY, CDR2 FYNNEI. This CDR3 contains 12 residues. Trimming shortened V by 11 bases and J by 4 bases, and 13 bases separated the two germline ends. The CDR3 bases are TGTGCCGAGGGGGTTGGGGCAGATACGCAGTATTTT. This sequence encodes CAEGVGADTQYF.

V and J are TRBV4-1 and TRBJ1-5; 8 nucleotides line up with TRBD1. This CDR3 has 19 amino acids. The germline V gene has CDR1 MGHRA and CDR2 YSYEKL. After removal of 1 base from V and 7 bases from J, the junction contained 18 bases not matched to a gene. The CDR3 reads CASSQVDRGFPRHAQPQHF. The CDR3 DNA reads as TGCGCCAGCAGCCAAGTTGACAGGGGATTCCCCCGCCATGCCCAGCCCCAGCATTTT.

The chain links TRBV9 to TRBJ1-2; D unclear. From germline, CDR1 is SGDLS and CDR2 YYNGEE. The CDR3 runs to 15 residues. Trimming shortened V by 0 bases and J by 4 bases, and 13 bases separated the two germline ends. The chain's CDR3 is CASSVGDSNFYGYTF. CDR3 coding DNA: TGTGCCAGCAGCGTAGGCGACTCTAACTTCTATGGCTACACCTTC.

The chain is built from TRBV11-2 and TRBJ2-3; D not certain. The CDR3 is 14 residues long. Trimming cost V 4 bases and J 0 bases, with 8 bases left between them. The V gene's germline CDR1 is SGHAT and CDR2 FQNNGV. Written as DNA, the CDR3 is TGTGCCAGCAGCTCTCAGACTAGCACAGATACGCAGTATTTT. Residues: CASSSQTSTDTQYF.

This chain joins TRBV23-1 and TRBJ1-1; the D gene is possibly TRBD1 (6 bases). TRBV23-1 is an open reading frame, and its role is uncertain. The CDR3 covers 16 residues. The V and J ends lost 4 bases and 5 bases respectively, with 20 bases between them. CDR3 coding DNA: TGCGCCAGCAGTCCACAGGGCCGGTTGTGGGGGACTGAAGCTTTCTTT. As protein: CASSPQGRLWGTEAFF.

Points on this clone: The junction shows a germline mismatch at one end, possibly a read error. CDR3 sequence (DNA): TGTGCCAGCAGCTTGTACTCGACGGGACTAATGAAAAACTCGATTTTT. Translating gives CASSLYSTGLMKNSIF. The chain employs TRBV5-5 and TRBJ1-4, with D perhaps matching TRBD1 (5 bases). Germline lookup yields CDR1 SGHKS and CDR2 YYEKEE (reference sequence). CDR3 length: 16 residues. Looking up the rest from reference TRBV5-5 and TRBJ1-4 gives the full variable domain: DAGVTQSPTHLIKTRGQQVTLRCSPISGHKSVSWYQQVLGQGPQFIFQYYEKEERGRGNFPDRFSARQFPNYSSELNVNALLLGDSALYLCASSLYSTGLMKNSIFGSGTQLSVL.

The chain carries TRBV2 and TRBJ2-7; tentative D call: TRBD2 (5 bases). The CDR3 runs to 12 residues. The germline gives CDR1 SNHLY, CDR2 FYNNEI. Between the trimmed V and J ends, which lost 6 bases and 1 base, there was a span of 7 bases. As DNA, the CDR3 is TGTGCCAGCAGCGGGGAATCCTACGAGCAGTACTTC. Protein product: CASSGESYEQYF.